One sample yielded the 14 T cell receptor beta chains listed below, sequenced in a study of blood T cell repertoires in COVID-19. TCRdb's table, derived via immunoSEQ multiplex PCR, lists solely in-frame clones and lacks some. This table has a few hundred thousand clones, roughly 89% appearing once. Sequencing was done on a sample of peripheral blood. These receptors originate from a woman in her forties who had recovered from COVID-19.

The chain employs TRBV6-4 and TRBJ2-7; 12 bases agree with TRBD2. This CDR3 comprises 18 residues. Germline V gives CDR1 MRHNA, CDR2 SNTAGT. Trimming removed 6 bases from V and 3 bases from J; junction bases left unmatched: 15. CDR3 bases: TGTGCCAGCAGGGACGCAGGGGGGCTAGCGGGAGGGTACTACGAGCAGTACGTC. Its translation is CASRDAGGLAGGYYEQYV.

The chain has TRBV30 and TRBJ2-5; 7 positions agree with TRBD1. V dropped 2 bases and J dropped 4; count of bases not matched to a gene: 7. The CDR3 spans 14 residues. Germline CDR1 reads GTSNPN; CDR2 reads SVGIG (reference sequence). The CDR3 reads CAWSTGTVGETQYF. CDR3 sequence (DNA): TGTGCCTGGAGTACAGGGACAGTCGGAGAGACCCAGTACTTC.

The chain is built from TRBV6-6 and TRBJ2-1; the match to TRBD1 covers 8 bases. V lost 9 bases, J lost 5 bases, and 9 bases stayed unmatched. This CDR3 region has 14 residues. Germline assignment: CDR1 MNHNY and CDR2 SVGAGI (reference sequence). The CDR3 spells CASSGEQGDNEQFF. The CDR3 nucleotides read TGTGCCAGTTCCGGGGAACAGGGGGACAATGAGCAGTTCTTC.

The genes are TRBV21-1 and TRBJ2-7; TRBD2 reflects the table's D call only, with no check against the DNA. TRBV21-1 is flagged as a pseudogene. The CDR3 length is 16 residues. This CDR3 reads CASSVGGPYSSYEQYF. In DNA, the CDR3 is TGTGCCAGCAGCGTCGGAGGACCGTACTCCTCCTACGAGCAGTACTTC.

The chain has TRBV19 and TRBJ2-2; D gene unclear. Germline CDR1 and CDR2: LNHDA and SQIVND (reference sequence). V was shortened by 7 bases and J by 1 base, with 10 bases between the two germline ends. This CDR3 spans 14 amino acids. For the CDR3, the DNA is TGTGCCAGTATCAAACCAGGGAACACCGGGGAGCTGTTTTTT. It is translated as CASIKPGNTGELFF.

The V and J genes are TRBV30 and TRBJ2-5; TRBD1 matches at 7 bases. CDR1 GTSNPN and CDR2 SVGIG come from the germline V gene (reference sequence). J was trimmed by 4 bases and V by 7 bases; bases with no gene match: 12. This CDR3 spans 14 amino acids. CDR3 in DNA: TGTGCCTCGGATGAAACAGGGGTCGCAGAGACCCAGTACTTC. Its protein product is CASDETGVAETQYF.

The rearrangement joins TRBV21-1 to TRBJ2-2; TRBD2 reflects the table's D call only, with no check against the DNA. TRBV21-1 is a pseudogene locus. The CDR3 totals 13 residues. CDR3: CASSSTSLGELFF. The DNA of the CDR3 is TGTGCCAGCAGCAGCACTAGTCTCGGGGAGCTGTTTTTT.

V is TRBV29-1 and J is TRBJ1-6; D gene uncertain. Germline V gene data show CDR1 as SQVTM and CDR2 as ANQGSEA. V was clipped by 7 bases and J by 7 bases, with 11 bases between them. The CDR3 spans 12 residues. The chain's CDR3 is CSARTQNSPLHF. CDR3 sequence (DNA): TGCAGCGCTCGCACGCAGAATTCACCCCTCCACTTT.

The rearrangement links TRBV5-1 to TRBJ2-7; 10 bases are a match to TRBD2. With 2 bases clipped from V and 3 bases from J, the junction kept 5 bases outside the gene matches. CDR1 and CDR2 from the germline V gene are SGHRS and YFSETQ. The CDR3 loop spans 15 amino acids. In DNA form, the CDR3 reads TGCGCCAGCAGCTTCCGCCTAGCGGGGGACTACGAGCAGTACTTC. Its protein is CASSFRLAGDYEQYF. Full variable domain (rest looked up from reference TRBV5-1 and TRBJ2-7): KAGVTQTPRYLIKTRGQQVTLSCSPISGHRSVSWYQQTPGQGLQFLFEYFSETQRNKGNFPGRFSGRQFSNSRSEMNVSTLELGDSALYLCASSFRLAGDYEQYFGPGTRLTVT.

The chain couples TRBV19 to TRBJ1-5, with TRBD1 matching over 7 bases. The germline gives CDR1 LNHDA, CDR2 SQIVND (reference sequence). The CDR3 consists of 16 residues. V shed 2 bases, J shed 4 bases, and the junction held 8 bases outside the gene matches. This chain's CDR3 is CASSIRDRGKNQPQHF. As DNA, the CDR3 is TGTGCCAGTAGTATAAGGGACAGAGGAAAGAATCAGCCCCAGCATTTT.

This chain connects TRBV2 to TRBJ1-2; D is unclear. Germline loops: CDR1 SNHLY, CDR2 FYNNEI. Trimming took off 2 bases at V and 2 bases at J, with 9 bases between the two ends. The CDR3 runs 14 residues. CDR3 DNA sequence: TGTGCCAGCAGTGAACTGAGCCTAAACTATGGCTACACCTTC. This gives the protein CASSELSLNYGYTF.

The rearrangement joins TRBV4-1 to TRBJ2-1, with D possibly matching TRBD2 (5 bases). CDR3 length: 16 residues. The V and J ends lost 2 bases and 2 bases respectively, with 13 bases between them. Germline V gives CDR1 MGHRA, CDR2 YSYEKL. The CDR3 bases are TGCGCCAGCAGCCAATCACAAGCGGTGGCCTACAATGAGCAGTTCTTC. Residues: CASSQSQAVAYNEQFF.

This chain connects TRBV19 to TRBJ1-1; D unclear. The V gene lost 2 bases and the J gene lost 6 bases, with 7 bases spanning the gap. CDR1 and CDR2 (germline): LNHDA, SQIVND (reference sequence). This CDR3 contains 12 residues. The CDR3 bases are TGTGCCAGTAGTATACTCGGGGCTGAAGCTTTCTTT. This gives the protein CASSILGAEAFF.

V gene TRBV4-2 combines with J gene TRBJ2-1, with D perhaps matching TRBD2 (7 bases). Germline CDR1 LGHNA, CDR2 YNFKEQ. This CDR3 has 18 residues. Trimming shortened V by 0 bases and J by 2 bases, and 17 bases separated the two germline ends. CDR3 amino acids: CASSQEEKTGGTYNEQFF. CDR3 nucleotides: TGTGCCAGCAGCCAAGAAGAAAAGACGGGGGGCACCTACAATGAGCAGTTCTTC.